This T cell receptor beta chain was sequenced in a study of blood T cell repertoires in COVID-19. The protocol was immunoSEQ multiplex PCR, while the TCRdb copy is restricted to in-frame clones and leaves out a portion. Among 95,000 to 150,000 clones listed, 85% were seen once. This CDR3 has 16 amino acids. This TCR came from a woman of 80 years or more with COVID-19, enrolled during active disease. The chain couples TRBV21-1 to TRBJ2-7; the table's D gene call, TRBD1, was not cross checked with the DNA. TRBV21-1 is reported as a pseudogene. The sequencing input was peripheral blood. DNA of the CDR3: TGTGCCAGCAGCAAACATCTCGAGACAGGGACCTACGAGCAGTACTTC. Amino acids: CASSKHLETGTYEQYF.